The 17 T cell receptor beta chains presented below share a single source sample, sequenced in a study of regulatory T cells in long-lasting Graves disease. Time point given: persistent/refractory GD, antithyroid drugs over 5 years with positive TRAb. After RNA was extracted from PBMCs, the TCR library was made from it. Both iRepertoire HTBI primers and Arm-PCR of CDR3 regions were used to build the TCR beta libraries. TCRdb re-called the multiplex PCR reads with MiXCR, one entry per CDR3 protein. The table includes around 450,000 distinct CDR3 sequences, around a fifth detected once. This specimen consisted of peripheral blood mononuclear cells (PBMCs), obtained when the disease was refractory, from a patient treated with antithyroid drugs. The receptors shown here come from a female donor with Graves disease.

The genes are TRBV19 and TRBJ1-6; unclear D gene. Germline assignment: CDR1 LNHDA and CDR2 SQIVND (reference sequence). The length of the CDR3 is 12 residues. Trimming took 3 bases from V and 7 from J, leaving 4 bases between them. The CDR3 DNA reads as TGTGCCAGTAGTATTTCCAATTCACCCCTCCACTTT. This gives the protein CASSISNSPLHF.

In this sample, this clonotype turned up once. The chain combines TRBV6-2 or TRBV6-3 with TRBJ1-5, with D possibly being TRBD1 (5 bases). V dropped 3 bases and J dropped 5 bases, with 11 bases sitting between them. CDR3 length: 14 residues. Germline CDR1 and CDR2: MNHEY and SVGEGT. DNA of the CDR3: TGTGCCAGCAGTTATGCAGGGTCGCATCAGCCCCAGCATTTT. Translation: CASSYAGSHQPQHF.

This CDR3 reads CASSFPLLAGDHPDEQYF. Written as DNA, the CDR3 is TGTGCCAGCAGTTTCCCTCTTCTAGCGGGGGACCACCCAGACGAGCAGTACTTC. This chain links TRBV28 with TRBJ2-7, with TRBD2 matching over 10 bases. This CDR3 spans 18 amino acids. The ends lost 3 bases at V and 5 bases at J; junction bases unmatched: 16. Germline CDR1 reads MDHEN; CDR2 reads SYDVKM.

This clonotype has at least ten counts. The chain couples TRBV6-2 or TRBV6-3 to TRBJ1-2; tentatively, D is TRBD1 (5 bases). The germline V gene has CDR1 MNHEY and CDR2 SVGEGT. Between the trimmed V and J ends, which lost 2 bases and 7 bases, there was a span of 11 bases. This CDR3 comprises 13 residues. CDR3 nucleotides: TGTGCCAGCAGTTACAAGGGGTACTCTGGCTACACCTTC. As protein: CASSYKGYSGYTF.

Worth noting for this clonotype: A junction boundary mismatches the germline segment, possibly from a read error. This CDR3 reads CAASRTPPGQVMVGNQPQHF. DNA for the CDR3: TGTGCCGCCAGCAGAACCCCTCCCGGACAAGTCATGGTTGGCAATCAGCCCCAGCATTTT. The chain employs TRBV15 and TRBJ1-5; D perhaps matches TRBD1 (5 bases). This CDR3 comprises 20 residues. Per the germline V gene, CDR1 is LNHNV and CDR2 is YYDKDF (reference sequence).

This clonotype was recorded at least ten times. A much larger clone differs by one base, so this may be a read error. The gene calls are TRBV2 and TRBJ2-5, with TRBD2 as a possible D gene (7 bases). Per germline, CDR1 SNHLY and CDR2 FYNNEI. The length of the CDR3 is 13 residues. V was cut by 6 bases and J by 5 bases, with 13 bases left in between. The CDR3 reads CASRMRGGETQYF. CDR3 DNA: TGTGCCAGCAGAATGAGGGGGGGCGAGACCCAGTACTTC. Drawing the rest from reference TRBV2 and TRBJ2-5, the complete variable domain is EPEVTQTPSHQVTQMGQEVILRCVPISNHLYFYWYRQILGQKVEFLVSFYNNEISEKSEIFDDQFSVERPDGSNFTLKIRSTKLEDSAMYFCASRMRGGETQYFGPGTRLLVL.

This clonotype appeared many times. V gene TRBV30 combines with J gene TRBJ1-1; 7 bases map to TRBD1. Unmatched junction bases numbered 0, after V lost 1 base and J lost 7 bases. Germline V gene lookup returns CDR1 GTSNPN and CDR2 SVGIG (reference sequence). CDR3 length: 11 residues. Here the CDR3 reads CAWSAGGEAFF. CDR3 in DNA: TGTGCCTGGAGTGCAGGGGGTGAAGCTTTCTTT.

The chain combines TRBV29-1 with TRBJ1-2; D gene uncertain. Trimming took off 4 bases at V and 0 bases at J, with 12 bases between the two ends. The CDR3 is 14 amino acids. CDR1 and CDR2 (germline): SQVTM, ANQGSEA. In nucleotides, the CDR3 is TGCAGCGTTGGTCTTCTGAAGGCTAACTATGGCTACACCTTC. The encoded protein is CSVGLLKANYGYTF.

This clonotype was seen only a few times. The gene calls are TRBV5-1 and TRBJ2-3; D ambiguous. CDR1 SGHRS and CDR2 YFSETQ come from the germline V gene. The CDR3 runs 16 residues. V was shortened by 0 bases and J by 2 bases, with 13 bases between the two germline ends. CDR3 sequence reads: CASSLGQLLTTDTQYF. The CDR3 nucleotides read TGCGCCAGCAGCTTGGGGCAGCTCTTAACCACAGATACGCAGTATTTT.

The table lists this clonotype with many counts. This sequence joins TRBV27 and TRBJ1-2, with TRBD1 matching 7 bases. Germline lookup yields CDR1 MNHEY and CDR2 SMNVEV (reference sequence). The CDR3 totals 15 residues. The V gene end was trimmed by 3 bases and the J gene end by 4 bases; junction bases not matched to a gene: 8. The DNA of the CDR3 is TGTGCCAGCAGTTTTGGAGTGGCAGGGGGCTATGGCTACACCTTC. The encoded protein is CASSFGVAGGYGYTF.

A few counts support this clonotype. The chain recombines TRBV28 with TRBJ2-3; D gene uncertain. Per germline, CDR1 MDHEN and CDR2 SYDVKM. The V end was cut by 3 bases, the J end by 2 bases, with 9 bases between. The CDR3 extends over 14 amino acids. CDR3 region: CASSFDVTTDTQYF. DNA for the CDR3: TGTGCCAGCAGTTTTGATGTCACCACAGATACGCAGTATTTT.

This clonotype was recorded a few times. CDR3 DNA: TGCGCCAGCAGCCAAGGATATGCAGATACGAAGACCCAGTACTTC. This encodes CASSQGYADTKTQYF. The chain recombines TRBV4-1 with TRBJ2-5; D gene unclear. The CDR3 has 15 residues. Germline CDR1 MGHRA, CDR2 YSYEKL. V was cut by 1 base and J by 6 bases, with 15 bases left in between.

This clonotype was picked up many times. The chain joins TRBV6-2 or TRBV6-3 to TRBJ2-7; D remains ambiguous. The CDR3 length is 12 residues. The germline CDR1 and CDR2 sequences are MNHEY and SVGEGT. Trimming stripped 5 bases from V and 3 bases from J, with 8 bases between. CDR3 bases: TGTGCCAGCAGTGACATGGGCTACGAGCAGTACTTC. It is translated as CASSDMGYEQYF.

This clonotype was seen at least ten times. The chain combines TRBV20-1 with TRBJ1-2, with TRBD1 identical over 7 bases. V shed 3 bases and J 2 bases; nucleotides not matched to a gene: 6. Germline V gene lookup returns CDR1 DFQATT and CDR2 SNEGSKA (reference sequence). CDR3 length equals 14 residues. The CDR3 sequence: CSARLDRTNYGYTF. Here the CDR3 DNA reads TGCAGTGCTAGGCTGGACAGGACAAACTATGGCTACACCTTC.

This clonotype was picked up many times. The V call is TRBV27, the J call TRBJ2-7, with D unresolved. Germline lookup yields CDR1 MNHEY and CDR2 SMNVEV (reference sequence). The CDR3 has 13 amino acids. Trimming left V 5 bases short and J 1 base short, with 9 bases between. The CDR3 bases are TGTGCCAGCAGTGCGACGGTATCCTACGAGCAGTACTTC. Its protein product is CASSATVSYEQYF.

This clonotype was seen only a few times. V gene TRBV2 combines with J gene TRBJ2-3; D may be TRBD1 (5 bases). The germline CDR1 and CDR2 sequences are SNHLY and FYNNEI. V was pared by 6 bases and J by 1 base, with 14 bases between. This CDR3 contains 15 residues. The CDR3, as DNA: TGTGCCAGCAGGATCAGGGATGTCGGCACAGATACGCAGTATTTT. This translates into CASRIRDVGTDTQYF. The whole variable domain, filled in from reference TRBV2 and TRBJ2-3, reads EPEVTQTPSHQVTQMGQEVILRCVPISNHLYFYWYRQILGQKVEFLVSFYNNEISEKSEIFDDQFSVERPDGSNFTLKIRSTKLEDSAMYFCASRIRDVGTDTQYFGPGTRLTVL.

This clonotype was seen at least ten times. The genes are TRBV6-1 and TRBJ2-6; D tentatively reads TRBD1 or TRBD2 (6 bases each). The CDR3 totals 15 residues. Trimming shortened V by 7 bases and J by 0 bases, and 10 bases separated the two germline ends. Germline loops: CDR1 MNHNS, CDR2 SASEGT. The CDR3 DNA sequence: TGTGCCAGCACCAAGGGGGGCTCTGGGGCCAACGTCCTGACTTTC. Translated, it gives CASTKGGSGANVLTF.